This TCR beta chain comes out of a study of T cell changes during pregnancy in multiple sclerosis. V gave up 2 bases and J gave up 5 bases; unmatched junction bases: 7. The CDR3 contains 16 residues. Germline-derived CDR1 and CDR2 are SGHAT and FQNNGV. Sequenced by immunoSEQ multiplex PCR; TCRdb stores in-frame clones only, minus some. The sample has about 50,000 clones; 90% to 95% are singletons. The receptor was derived from a female donor with multiple sclerosis, enrolled in a pregnancy study. Sequenced here: CD4+ T cells from peripheral blood mononuclear cells, sampled after pregnancy. The V call is TRBV11-2, the J call TRBJ2-1, with 9 positions matching TRBD2. The CDR3 region is CASSLRREGRDNEQFF. In nucleotides, the CDR3 is TGTGCCAGCAGCTTAAGGCGGGAGGGCCGGGACAATGAGCAGTTCTTC. The full variable domain, in which reference TRBV11-2 and TRBJ2-1 provide the parts outside the CDR3, is EAGVAQSPRYKIIEKRQSVAFWCNPISGHATLYWYQQILGQGPKLLIQFQNNGVVDDSQLPKDRFSAERLKGVDSTLKIQPAKLEDSAVYLCASSLRREGRDNEQFFGPGTRLTVL.